This T cell receptor beta chain stems from a study of technical replicates of blood from four donors. V was trimmed by 5 bases and J by 5 bases, leaving 16 bases between them. This CDR3 spans 14 amino acids. Germline V lookup: CDR1 SGHRS, CDR2 YFSETQ. Assay used: immunoSEQ multiplex PCR; TCRdb lists only in-frame clones, some missing. The sample yields 95,000 to 100,000 clones, approximately 96% seen once. The rearrangement links TRBV5-1 to TRBJ1-2; D gene unclear. The sequenced sample was T cells isolated from PBMCs. This sequence originates from a human donor in good health. In nucleotides, the CDR3 is TGCGCCAGCAGACCCTCAGAGGACTCGTATGGCTACACCTTC. Translated: CASRPSEDSYGYTF.